The rows below give T cell receptor beta chains drawn from one sample of a study of radiation and T cells in renal cell carcinoma. TCRdb's copy holds only in-frame clones and misses some; the assay was immunoSEQ multiplex PCR. The repertoire holds approximately 23,000 clones, with around 52% as singletons. Sample: tumor tissue, taken from a patient whose treatment included radiotherapy and nephrectomy. These receptors were taken from a woman aged 50 to 60 with renal cell carcinoma. The CDR3 runs from the conserved cysteine through the conserved F or W. D genes are given only for firm matches. Some rows have no size entry. The others give once, few or many, or a class for an expanded clone.

clone size: -
D gene: TRBD1
V gene: TRBV18
J gene: TRBJ1-5
CDR3 protein: CASSPPGGSNQPQHF
CDR3 DNA: TGTGCCAGCTCCCCCCCAGGGGGAAGCAATCAGCCCCAGCATTTT

clone size: -
D gene: -
V gene: TRBV10-2
J gene: TRBJ2-3
CDR3 protein: CASSFSRSSTDTQYF
CDR3 DNA: TGCGCCAGCAGTTTTAGCAGATCTAGCACAGATACGCAGTATTTT

clone size: -
D gene: -
V gene: TRBV10-1
J gene: TRBJ2-7
CDR3 protein: CASSESKRGSYEQYF
CDR3 DNA: TGCGCCAGCAGTGAGTCGAAGAGGGGCTCCTACGAGCAGTACTTC

clone size: -
D gene: -
V gene: TRBV7-8
J gene: TRBJ2-7
CDR3 protein: CASRVGTSGRYEQYF
CDR3 DNA: TGTGCCAGCAGGGTGGGGACATCGGGGCGCTACGAGCAGTACTTC

clone size: -
D gene: TRBD2
V gene: TRBV6-1
J gene: TRBJ2-1
CDR3 protein: CASSDRLAGNYNEQFF
CDR3 DNA: TGTGCCAGCAGTGATCGACTAGCGGGGAACTACAATGAGCAGTTCTTC

clone size: -
D gene: -
V gene: TRBV25-1
J gene: TRBJ2-7
CDR3 protein: CASSEYGQYYEQYF
CDR3 DNA: TGTGCCAGCAGTGAATACGGACAGTACTACGAGCAGTACTTC

clone size: -
D gene: -
V gene: TRBV7-9
J gene: TRBJ1-1
CDR3 protein: CASSQVRWDTEAFF
CDR3 DNA: TGCGCCAGCAGCCAAGTTAGGTGGGACACTGAAGCTTTCTTT

clone size: -
D gene: -
V gene: TRBV6-4
J gene: TRBJ2-1
CDR3 protein: CASSRGGGNEQFF
CDR3 DNA: TGTGCCAGCAGTCGTGGGGGCGGGAATGAGCAGTTCTTC

clone size: -
D gene: TRBD1
V gene: TRBV5-4
J gene: TRBJ1-1
CDR3 protein: CASSRTDRGGTEAFF
CDR3 DNA: TGTGCCAGCAGCCGAACCGACAGGGGGGGAACCGAAGCTTTCTTT

clone size: -
D gene: -
V gene: TRBV10-3
J gene: TRBJ2-5
CDR3 protein: CAISDGGLQETQYF
CDR3 DNA: TGTGCCATCAGTGATGGGGGGCTCCAAGAGACCCAGTACTTC

clone size: few
D gene: -
V gene: TRBV5-1
J gene: TRBJ2-7
CDR3 protein: CASSPTDSHYEQYF
CDR3 DNA: TGCGCCAGCAGCCCGACTGATTCTCACTACGAGCAGTACTTC

clone size: -
D gene: TRBD1
V gene: TRBV2
J gene: TRBJ1-2
CDR3 protein: CASSEGQGGVFGYTF
CDR3 DNA: TGTGCCAGCAGCGAGGGACAGGGCGGTGTGTTCGGCTACACCTTC

clone size: -
D gene: -
V gene: TRBV5-6
J gene: TRBJ1-4
CDR3 protein: CASSLRAVTNEKLFF
CDR3 DNA: TGTGCCAGCAGCTTAAGGGCTGTGACTAATGAAAAACTGTTTTTT

clone size: -
D gene: TRBD1
V gene: TRBV7-2
J gene: TRBJ1-2
CDR3 protein: CASTMGQGGLYGYTF
CDR3 DNA: TGTGCCAGCACCATGGGACAGGGGGGACTTTATGGCTACACCTTC

clone size: few
D gene: -
V gene: TRBV7-9
J gene: TRBJ1-2
CDR3 protein: CASSFRDRINYGYTF
CDR3 DNA: TGTGCCAGCAGCTTCCGAGACAGGATTAACTATGGCTACACCTTC

clone size: -
D gene: -
V gene: TRBV30
J gene: TRBJ1-1
CDR3 protein: CAWSGGGTEAFF
CDR3 DNA: TGTGCCTGGAGTGGCGGGGGCACTGAAGCTTTCTTT